This paragraph reports one TCR beta chain. Its antigen is unidentified. These data come from a study of cytomegalovirus exposure and HLA in healthy donors. Amplification used 60 Vbeta primers and 13 Jbeta primers. Clones were sequenced by immunoSEQ multiplex PCR, and TCRdb holds only the in-frame ones, with some missing. The sample includes approximately 38,000 clones, less than 85% of them seen just once. V lost 5 bases to trimming and J lost 3 bases, with 15 bases between them. The V gene's germline CDR1 is MDHEN and CDR2 SYDVKM. CDR3 length: 15 amino acids. The study's findings and limits: A previous analysis found most TCR beta V segments productive roughly 87% or roughly 30% of the time. With DRB1 most and HLA-C fewest, TCR association rates differed between HLA loci in a later analysis. Sequencing artifact likely explains a cluster of highly shared sequence variants.

The clonotype originates from a woman between 18 and 29 years old in good health and CMV-seropositive. J is TRBJ2-3 and V is TRBV28, with D tentatively TRBD2 (6 bases). The sequencing sample was made of PBMCs. CDR3 nucleotide sequence: TGTGCCAGCAGTATCTTAGCGGAACAGACAGATACGCAGTATTTT. Encoded protein: CASSILAEQTDTQYF.